A single sample gave rise to the 32 T cell receptor beta chains below, sequenced in a study of T-cell memory formation after mild COVID-19. MiXCR was run by TCRdb on the 5' RACE reads, yielding one entry per CDR3 protein. This repertoire shows some 31,000 distinct CDR3 sequences, 9% to 15% found once; its top ten account for around 15%. Sequencing used PBMCs or a T cell subset sorted from them (not recorded which). Source of these receptors: an adult woman who had mild COVID-19 (a few samples of this study predate the infection). Cell type and time point are not known.

This clonotype has ten or more counts. The rearrangement links TRBV7-2 to TRBJ2-3, with TRBD2 matching over 7 bases. CDR3 length: 17 amino acids. The germline gives CDR1 SGHTA, CDR2 FQGNSA. Germline trimming cut 2 bases from V and 3 bases from J; bases unmatched to any gene: 11. The CDR3 spells CASSLRLGGGATDTQYF. DNA of the CDR3: TGTGCCAGCAGCTTACGGTTGGGGGGAGGGGCTACAGATACGCAGTATTTT.

In this sample, this clonotype turned up many times. V is TRBV30 and J is TRBJ2-5; D perhaps matches TRBD2 (5 bases). The germline V and J ends were trimmed by 5 bases and 3 bases, with 13 bases remaining between them. Looked up from germline, CDR1 is GTSNPN and CDR2 is SVGIG (reference sequence). The CDR3 consists of 13 residues. CDR3 sequence: CAWGGQSKETQYF. The CDR3 region has the DNA TGTGCCTGGGGCGGGCAGTCAAAAGAGACCCAGTACTTC.

This clonotype was recorded many times. The gene calls are TRBV4-1 and TRBJ1-2, with a tentative D call TRBD1 (5 bases). V was shortened by 0 bases and J by 4 bases, with 9 bases between the two germline ends. The CDR3 has 14 residues. Germline assignment: CDR1 MGHRA and CDR2 YSYEKL. The CDR3 sequence: CASSQDTGGYGYTF. The CDR3 DNA follows: TGCGCCAGCAGCCAAGATACGGGGGGCTATGGCTACACCTTC.

As for this clonotype: Sequence at one end of the junction differs from germline and may be a read error. The V gene is TRBV6-6, the J gene TRBJ1-1, with TRBD1 matching 9 bases. The CDR3 is 16 amino acids. Germline values: CDR1 MNHNY, CDR2 SVGAGI (reference sequence). CDR3 in DNA: TGTGCCAGCAGTTACTCACCGGGACAGGGATCCACTGAATCTTTCTTT. It is translated as CASSYSPGQGSTESFF.

This clonotype was observed many times. The rearrangement links TRBV12-3 or TRBV12-4 to TRBJ2-3; TRBD1 or TRBD2 may be the D gene (5 bases each). The V and J ends lost 11 bases and 2 bases respectively, with 26 bases between them. The length of the CDR3 is 17 residues. For the CDR3, the DNA is TGTGCCGGACCCCAAGCCGGCCCCGAGGGGTCCACAGATACGCAGTATTTT. Amino acids: CAGPQAGPEGSTDTQYF.

This clonotype was seen repeatedly, ten times or more. The chain links TRBV9 to TRBJ2-5; no reliable D call. The CDR3 runs 12 residues. Trimming removed 5 bases at V and 3 bases at J, with 8 bases between. Germline CDR1 reads SGDLS; CDR2 reads YYNGEE. CDR3 DNA sequence: TGTGCCAGCAGGGGCGATGAAGAGACCCAGTACTTC. This gives the protein CASRGDEETQYF. The complete variable domain, with remaining parts taken from reference TRBV9 and TRBJ2-5, reads DSGVTQTPKHLITATGQRVTLRCSPRSGDLSVYWYQQSLDQGLQFLIQYYNGEERAKGNILERFSAQQFPDLHSELNLSSLELGDSALYFCASRGDEETQYFGPGTRLLVL.

This clonotype was detected many times. The rearrangement links TRBV20-1 to TRBJ2-4, with D hard to call. Between the trimmed V and J ends, which lost 2 bases and 3 bases, there was a span of 5 bases. The CDR3 runs 12 residues. Germline CDR1 is DFQATT and CDR2 is SNEGSKA (reference sequence). CDR3 in DNA: TGCAGTGCTAGACATGACAAAAACATTCAGTACTTC. Protein product: CSARHDKNIQYF.

This clonotype was observed at least ten times. The gene calls are TRBV29-1 and TRBJ2-3; 7 bases are a match to TRBD2. Germline loops: CDR1 SQVTM, CDR2 ANQGSEA. J was trimmed by 2 bases and V by 4 bases; bases with no gene match: 9. The CDR3 runs 15 residues. This CDR3 reads CSVVSGGSYTDTQYF. CDR3 DNA: TGCAGCGTTGTTTCCGGCGGGAGTTACACAGATACGCAGTATTTT.

This clonotype was counted at least ten times. The J gene is TRBJ2-2, the V gene TRBV20-1; the match to TRBD2 covers 7 bases. The V gene's germline CDR1 is DFQATT and CDR2 SNEGSKA (reference sequence). Trimming took 3 bases from V and 1 from J; bases not matched to a gene: 2. This CDR3 has 14 amino acids. CDR3 sequence (DNA): TGCAGTGCTAGCGGGACTAAGAACACCGGGGAGCTGTTTTTT. Translation: CSASGTKNTGELFF.

This clonotype came up many times. This chain joins TRBV12-3 or TRBV12-4 and TRBJ1-5; 7 bases are a match to TRBD1. Trimming cost V 0 bases and J 4 bases; bases outside gene matches: 6. This CDR3 spans 16 amino acids. CDR3 DNA: TGTGCCAGCAGTTTAGCGTTACAGGGGATGAATCAGCCCCAGCATTTT. Its translation is CASSLALQGMNQPQHF.

This clonotype was recorded many times. The CDR3 sequence is CASSVLAGGTDTQYF. The CDR3, as DNA: TGTGCCAGCAGCGTACTAGCGGGGGGCACAGATACGCAGTATTTT. This chain connects TRBV11-2 to TRBJ2-3, with 11 nucleotides matching TRBD2. This CDR3 spans 15 amino acids. V shed 5 bases and J 1 base; nucleotides not matched to a gene: 2. Per the germline V gene, CDR1 is SGHAT and CDR2 is FQNNGV.

This sequence joins TRBV25-1 and TRBJ2-7, with D perhaps TRBD1 or TRBD2 (6 bases each). This CDR3 spans 16 amino acids. The germline V and J ends were trimmed by 6 bases and 1 base, with 19 bases remaining between them. CDR1 and CDR2 (germline): MGHDK, SYGVNS. As DNA, the CDR3 is TGTGCCAGCAGCTCCACGTGGGGGGCTGGGTCCTACGAGCAGTACTTC. Translation gives CASSSTWGAGSYEQYF.

This clonotype was recorded at least ten times. V usage is TRBV7-2 and J usage is TRBJ2-4; D is uncertain. The V gene lost 2 bases and the J gene lost 0 bases, with 11 bases spanning the gap. Germline V gene lookup returns CDR1 SGHTA and CDR2 FQGNSA. The CDR3 is made up of 16 amino acids. The CDR3: CASSLPGVVAKNIQYF. For the CDR3, the DNA is TGTGCCAGCAGCTTACCTGGAGTAGTAGCCAAAAACATTCAGTACTTC.

The chain recombines TRBV29-1 with TRBJ2-7; D is uncertain. There are 12 residues in the CDR3. The germline V gene encodes CDR1 SQVTM and CDR2 ANQGSEA. Trimming removed 6 bases at V and 2 bases at J, with 11 bases between. CDR3 DNA: TGCAGCGTCGCGGATGTTACCTACGAGCAGTACTTC. This gives the protein CSVADVTYEQYF.

This clonotype was seen many times. The V call is TRBV4-2, the J call TRBJ1-4; the match to TRBD1 covers 7 bases. The V and J ends lost 1 base and 4 bases, in that order; junction bases with no gene match: 6. The CDR3 spans 16 residues. Germline V CDR1 and CDR2: LGHNA, YNFKEQ. CDR3 region: CASSQAAQGNNEKLFF. CDR3 bases: TGTGCCAGCAGCCAAGCCGCACAGGGGAATAATGAAAAACTGTTTTTT.

The sample holds many counts of this clonotype. The chain employs TRBV7-3 and TRBJ2-7, with TRBD1 matching 10 bases. Trimming cost V 5 bases and J 6 bases; bases outside gene matches: 4. CDR3 length: 13 amino acids. The germline V gene encodes CDR1 SGHTA and CDR2 FQGTGA. This CDR3 is CASSRDRGREQYF. In DNA, the CDR3 is TGTGCCAGCAGCAGAGACAGGGGGCGCGAGCAGTACTTC.

The rearrangement links TRBV6-2 or TRBV6-3 to TRBJ2-5; 13 bases line up with TRBD2. The CDR3 covers 19 residues. With V trimmed by 0 bases and J by 5 bases, 12 bases remained unmatched. Germline loops: CDR1 MNHEY, CDR2 SVGEGT. The CDR3 bases are TGTGCCAGCAGTTACTCCGTTGGACTAGCGGGGGAAAGGAGGGAGACCCAGTACTTC. Amino acid sequence: CASSYSVGLAGERRETQYF.

This clonotype was seen ten or more times. The chain couples TRBV6-6 to TRBJ2-1; perhaps TRBD2 as D (6 bases). Germline lookup yields CDR1 MNHNY and CDR2 SVGAGI (reference sequence). Trimming cost V 6 bases and J 1 base, with 10 bases left between them. The CDR3 loop spans 14 amino acids. The CDR3: CASRRLASYNEQFF. The CDR3 nucleotides are TGTGCCAGCAGAAGGCTAGCGTCCTACAATGAGCAGTTCTTC.

This clonotype was detected ten times or more. The chain couples TRBV14 to TRBJ2-1; 11 positions match TRBD2. V trimming: 5 bases; J trimming: 15 bases; junction bases outside the gene matches: 9. This CDR3 is 13 amino acids long. Germline V gene lookup returns CDR1 SGHDN and CDR2 FVKESK. CDR3 sequence (DNA): TGTGCCAGCAGCATTAGCGGGAGGGGTGAGTCGTTCTTC. Residues: CASSISGRGESFF.

This clonotype was detected ten times or more. The chain employs TRBV19 and TRBJ2-1, with D unresolved. Trimming took 4 bases from V and 4 from J, leaving 14 bases between them. The CDR3 spans 15 residues. Germline V gene data show CDR1 as LNHDA and CDR2 as SQIVND (reference sequence). This CDR3 is CASSTLTVGYNEQFF. The CDR3 coding sequence is TGTGCCAGTAGTACTCTCACAGTAGGTTACAATGAGCAGTTCTTC.

This clonotype was counted many times. The V gene is TRBV24-1, the J gene TRBJ2-1; D possibly corresponds to TRBD1 (5 bases). Trimming removed 6 bases at V and 0 bases at J, with 14 bases between. This CDR3 is 16 amino acids long. CDR1 and CDR2 from the germline V gene are KGHDR and SFDVKD. For the CDR3, the DNA is TGTGCCACCAGTCTTACTCAGGGATCCTCCTACAATGAGCAGTTCTTC. This codes for CATSLTQGSSYNEQFF.

This clonotype was observed a single time. A read error may explain this, as a much larger clone is one base away. The chain combines TRBV10-3 with TRBJ2-3, with D possibly TRBD1 on 6 matching bases. Germline V gene lookup returns CDR1 ENHRY and CDR2 SYGVKD. Trimming removed 5 bases at V and 5 bases at J, with 11 bases between. This CDR3 comprises 13 residues. CDR3 nucleotides: TGTGCCATCAGTTCGAAGGACAGAGATACGCAGTATTTT. Its translation: CAISSKDRDTQYF.

This clonotype is medium-sized. CDR3 amino acids: CASSQTDRGRQPQHF. The DNA of the CDR3 is TGTGCCAGCAGCCAAACTGACAGGGGAAGACAGCCCCAGCATTTT. The chain recombines TRBV4-2 with TRBJ1-5, with 8 bases lining up with TRBD1. From germline, CDR1 is LGHNA and CDR2 YNFKEQ. The CDR3 loop spans 15 amino acids. J gave up 7 bases and V 2 bases, and 7 bases lay outside the gene matches.

Ten or more counts support this clonotype. The rearrangement joins TRBV6-6 to TRBJ2-1, with 8 bases fitting TRBD1. CDR1 is MNHNY, CDR2 SVGAGI, per germline (reference sequence). Unmatched junction bases numbered 6, after V lost 8 bases and J lost 3 bases. CDR3 length equals 14 residues. The CDR3 bases are TGTGCCAGCGCCACCGGGACAGGCTACAATGAGCAGTTCTTC. It encodes CASATGTGYNEQFF.

Ten or more counts support this clonotype. The CDR3: CASSQGGNRGEAFF. CDR3 DNA sequence: TGCGCCAGCAGCCAAGGGGGAAACAGGGGCGAAGCTTTCTTT. The chain carries TRBV4-1 and TRBJ1-1; 7 bases fit TRBD1. The CDR3 is made up of 14 amino acids. Germline lookup yields CDR1 MGHRA and CDR2 YSYEKL. V shed 1 base, J shed 8 bases, and the junction held 7 bases outside the gene matches.

The sample holds many counts of this clonotype. In DNA, the CDR3 is TGTGCCAGCTCACCGGGACACCAGAACTATGGCTACACCTTC. Amino acid sequence: CASSPGHQNYGYTF. This chain joins TRBV18 and TRBJ1-2; D perhaps matches TRBD1 (6 bases). The CDR3 contains 14 residues. V was cut by 3 bases and J by 2 bases, with 10 bases left in between. CDR1 and CDR2 (germline): KGHSH, LQKENI.

This clonotype appeared many times. The V and J genes are TRBV11-2 and TRBJ2-3, with D maybe TRBD2 (6 bases). Germline V gives CDR1 SGHAT, CDR2 FQNNGV. V shed 3 bases and J shed 1 base, with 20 bases lying between them. The CDR3 runs 18 residues. The CDR3 DNA sequence: TGTGCCAGCAGCTTCTACTTATGGTCCGGCGGGGGCACAGATACGCAGTATTTT. Amino acids: CASSFYLWSGGGTDTQYF.

This clonotype was picked up many times. Sequence at one end of the junction differs from germline and may be a read error. V and J are TRBV7-7 and TRBJ2-2; a weak D match, TRBD1 (5 bases). The germline V gene has CDR1 SSHAT and CDR2 FNYEAQ (reference sequence). CDR3 size: 13 residues. The CDR3 DNA reads TGTGCTAGCAGCTTGGACACCACCGGGGAGCTGTTTTTT. It specifies CASSLDTTGELFF.

The sample holds many counts of this clonotype. The chain employs TRBV12-3 or TRBV12-4 and TRBJ1-1, with a tentative D call TRBD1 (6 bases). Trimming took off 1 base at V and 5 bases at J, with 11 bases between the two ends. The CDR3 loop spans 14 amino acids. CDR3 coding DNA: TGTGCCAGCAGTTTAGATGGAGGGGGGACTGAAGCTTTCTTT. It codes for CASSLDGGGTEAFF.

This clonotype has a count of ten or more. The rearrangement links TRBV6-2 or TRBV6-3 to TRBJ2-1, with D maybe TRBD2 (6 bases). V was pared by 7 bases and J by 8 bases, with 18 bases between. This CDR3 is 14 amino acids long. The germline CDR1 and CDR2 sequences are MNHEY and SVGEGT. The CDR3 DNA sequence: TGTGCCAGCACCCCGGGACTGGGCGGCCATGAGCAGTTCTTC. Amino acids: CASTPGLGGHEQFF.

This clonotype was seen repeatedly, ten times or more. V and J are TRBV24-1 and TRBJ1-2; D is ambiguous. CDR3 size: 13 residues. The germline CDR1 and CDR2 sequences are KGHDR and SFDVKD. V lost 5 bases, J lost 0 bases, and 6 bases lay in between. The CDR3 DNA reads as TGTGCCACCAGTGCCACTTCTAACTATGGCTACACCTTC. Protein product: CATSATSNYGYTF.

The V and J genes are TRBV2 and TRBJ2-7; 7 bases are a match to TRBD1. The CDR3 consists of 15 residues. V shed 4 bases and J 3 bases; nucleotides not matched to a gene: 9. CDR1 SNHLY and CDR2 FYNNEI come from the germline V gene. The CDR3 bases are TGTGCCAGCAGTGGGTCCGGGACAGTCTTCTACGAGCAGTACTTC. Its protein product is CASSGSGTVFYEQYF.